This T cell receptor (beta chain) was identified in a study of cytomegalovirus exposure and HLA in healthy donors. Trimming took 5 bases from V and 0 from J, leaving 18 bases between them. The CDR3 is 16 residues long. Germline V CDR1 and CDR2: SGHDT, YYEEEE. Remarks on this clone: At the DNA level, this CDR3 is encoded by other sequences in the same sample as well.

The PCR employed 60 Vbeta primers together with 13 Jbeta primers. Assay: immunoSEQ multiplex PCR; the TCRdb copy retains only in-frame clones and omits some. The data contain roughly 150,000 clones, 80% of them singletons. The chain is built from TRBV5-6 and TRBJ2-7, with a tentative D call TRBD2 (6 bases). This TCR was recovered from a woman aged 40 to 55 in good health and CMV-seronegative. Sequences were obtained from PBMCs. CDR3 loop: CASRRKGLLLSYEQYF. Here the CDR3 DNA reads TGTGCCAGCAGGAGGAAGGGACTCCTGCTCTCCTACGAGCAGTACTTC.